The 32 T cell receptor beta chains given below trace back to one sample, sequenced in a study of blood T cells in healthy people across ages. A second PCR, run for roughly 7 to 11 cycles, used a sample-barcoded 5' primer plus a J-beta primer mix. TCRdb passed the 5' RACE reads through MiXCR, listing each CDR3 protein once. The data contain some 930,000 distinct CDR3 sequences, just under 30% of them singletons. These data also featured in a second study, about T cells of mothers and their children.

Sequencing used blood. The receptors derive from a woman aged 35 to 49 in good health.

As to this clonotype: A much larger clone differs from this one at a single base, so this may be a read error. The chain carries TRBV28 and TRBJ2-1; TRBD1 aligns across 9 bases. Germline CDR1 reads MDHEN; CDR2 reads SYDVKM. CDR3 length: 16 amino acids. J was trimmed by 11 bases and V by 3 bases; bases with no gene match: 14. This chain's CDR3 is CASSLIGDRGWNKQFF. CDR3 bases: TGTGCCAGCAGTTTGATTGGAGACAGGGGGTGGAATAAGCAGTTCTTC.

The chain carries TRBV20-1 and TRBJ2-7; TRBD2 matches 7 bases. The trim removed 3 bases at V and 2 bases at J, leaving 10 bases unmatched. This CDR3 spans 15 amino acids. Germline assignment: CDR1 DFQATT and CDR2 SNEGSKA (reference sequence). CDR3 DNA sequence: TGCAGTGCTAGTATCATAACGCGGGGGACCTACGAGCAGTACTTC. It encodes CSASIITRGTYEQYF.

CDR3 sequence: CSPREPGQGLYGYTF. The CDR3 DNA follows: TGCAGTCCTCGAGAGCCGGGACAGGGACTCTATGGCTACACCTTC. This rearrangement joins TRBV20-1 to TRBJ1-2, with 9 bases matching TRBD1. V trimming: 8 bases; J trimming: 4 bases; junction bases outside the gene matches: 14. The length of the CDR3 is 15 residues. Germline CDR1 reads DFQATT; CDR2 reads SNEGSKA (reference sequence).

This clonotype was observed at least ten times. V and J are TRBV20-1 and TRBJ2-3, with 9 nucleotides matching TRBD1. This CDR3 comprises 15 residues. Unmatched junction bases numbered 7, after V lost 2 bases and J lost 4 bases. The germline V gene encodes CDR1 DFQATT and CDR2 SNEGSKA (reference sequence). CDR3 amino acids: CSARPWTGAADTQYF. The CDR3 coding sequence is TGCAGTGCTAGACCCTGGACAGGGGCCGCAGATACGCAGTATTTT.

Turning to this clonotype: At one end, the junction sequence differs from germline, possibly due to a read error. The J gene is TRBJ2-4, the V gene TRBV12-3 or TRBV12-4, with 10 positions matching TRBD2. This CDR3 has 15 residues. CDR3 sequence (DNA): TGTGCCAGCAGTGTAGCGGGGGGAAACAAAAACATTCAGTACTTC. Amino acid sequence: CASSVAGGNKNIQYF.

A few counts support this clonotype. The J gene is TRBJ2-7, the V gene TRBV27, with D unresolved. V was pared by 3 bases and J by 2 bases, with 14 bases between. Germline CDR1 reads MNHEY; CDR2 reads SMNVEV (reference sequence). This CDR3 is 15 amino acids long. CDR3 coding DNA: TGTGCCAGCAGTTTGGCGATAACCTCCACCTACGAGCAGTACTTC. Its protein is CASSLAITSTYEQYF.

The table lists this clonotype with many counts. The chain joins TRBV6-1 to TRBJ1-1, with TRBD1 matching 7 bases. There are 13 residues in the CDR3. The V gene's germline CDR1 is MNHNS and CDR2 SASEGT. Losses at the gene ends were 4 bases for V and 11 bases for J; bases not matched to a gene: 10. The CDR3 sequence: CASSGAGGRKAFF. The CDR3 bases are TGTGCCAGCAGTGGAGCAGGGGGTAGGAAGGCTTTCTTT.

This clonotype was picked up many times. The genes are TRBV10-3 and TRBJ1-2, with D tentatively TRBD1 (6 bases). The CDR3 is made up of 13 amino acids. The ends were cut back, 2 bases at V and 7 bases at J, with 11 bases in the middle. The germline gives CDR1 ENHRY, CDR2 SYGVKD. The CDR3 loop is CAISERGESGYTF. The CDR3 DNA follows: TGTGCCATCAGTGAGAGGGGGGAAAGTGGCTACACCTTC.

The chain uses TRBV15 and TRBJ1-1; 8 bases agree with TRBD1. Germline V gene data show CDR1 as LNHNV and CDR2 as YYDKDF (reference sequence). V shed 3 bases, J shed 3 bases, and the junction held 3 bases outside the gene matches. CDR3 length: 14 residues. The CDR3 protein is CATSSSQGDTEAFF. The CDR3 nucleotides read TGTGCCACCAGCAGCTCACAGGGGGACACTGAAGCTTTCTTT.

On this clonotype: A read error may explain this, as a much larger clone is one base away. The CDR3 reads CANSRAYAYTEAFF. CDR3 bases: TGTGCCAACAGCAGGGCTTATGCGTACACTGAAGCTTTCTTT. V and J are TRBV7-6 and TRBJ1-1; D is possibly TRBD1 (5 bases). This CDR3 contains 14 residues. The germline V gene has CDR1 SGHVS and CDR2 FNYEAQ.

To note about this clonotype: The junction does not match germline at one end; this may be a read error. The rearrangement joins TRBV9 to TRBJ2-1; possible D gene TRBD1, 6 bases. Germline CDR1 is SGDLS and CDR2 is YYNGEE. The CDR3 runs to 14 residues. The CDR3 loop is CASSGVAGDNEQFF. The CDR3 DNA follows: TGTGCCAGCAGCGGAGTGGCAGGGGACAACGAGCAGTTCTTC. The full variable domain, with the rest looked up from reference TRBV9 and TRBJ2-1, is DSGVTQTPKHLITATGQRVTLRCSPRSGDLSVYWYQQSLDQGLQFLIQYYNGEERAKGNILERFSAQQFPDLHSELNLSSLELGDSALYFCASSGVAGDNEQFFGPGTRLTVL.

The sample holds many counts of this clonotype. V and J are TRBV12-3 or TRBV12-4 and TRBJ2-3; no definite D call. CDR3 size: 11 residues. Trimming removed 4 bases at V and 11 bases at J, with 10 bases between. The CDR3 coding sequence is TGTGCCAGCAGTTCCCCTCCCTTGCAGTATTTT. Translation: CASSSPPLQYF.

The rearrangement joins TRBV29-1 to TRBJ2-7; D may correspond to TRBD1 or TRBD2 (5 bases each). The CDR3 sequence is 13 residues long. The ends were cut back, 4 bases at V and 0 bases at J, with 10 bases in the middle. Per the germline V gene, CDR1 is SQVTM and CDR2 is ANQGSEA. CDR3 nucleotides: TGCAGCGTTGGGGGGTTGAGCTCCTACGAGCAGTACTTC. It specifies CSVGGLSSYEQYF.

This clonotype showed up just once. The CDR3 loop reads CASRLRTPHEQYF. CDR3 nucleotide sequence: TGTGCCAGCAGGTTAAGGACTCCCCACGAGCAGTACTTC. The rearrangement uses TRBV28 and TRBJ2-4, with D maybe TRBD2 (5 bases). The DNA end favors TRBJ2-7, so the J call may be wrong. The CDR3 sequence is 13 residues long. Germline-derived CDR1 and CDR2 are MDHEN and SYDVKM.

This clonotype appeared once. The V and J genes are TRBV19 and TRBJ1-5, with TRBD1 as a possible D gene (5 bases). The CDR3 runs 14 residues. V gave up 5 bases and J gave up 0 bases, with 8 bases separating them. CDR1 and CDR2 (germline): LNHDA, SQIVND (reference sequence). CDR3 DNA: TGTGCCAGTAGTCGACAGAATAGCAATCAGCCCCAGCATTTT. This translates into CASSRQNSNQPQHF.

This chain joins TRBV5-6 and TRBJ2-7; 9 bases align to TRBD1. V lost 4 bases to trimming and J lost 4 bases; unmatched junction nucleotides: 6. Germline V gene sequence: CDR1 SGHDT, CDR2 YYEEEE. The CDR3 consists of 14 residues. For the CDR3, the DNA is TGTGCCAGCAGCACCGGGACAGGGAAATACGAGCAGTACTTC. Amino acid sequence: CASSTGTGKYEQYF.

This clonotype came up a few times. The chain links TRBV29-1 to TRBJ2-7; a weak D match, TRBD1 (6 bases). This CDR3 spans 15 amino acids. Trimming took off 2 bases at V and 0 bases at J, with 14 bases between the two ends. Germline V CDR1 and CDR2: SQVTM, ANQGSEA. The CDR3 DNA reads as TGCAGCGTTGAATTAGGACAGACGAGCTCCTACGAGCAGTACTTC. This translates into CSVELGQTSSYEQYF.

Ten or more counts support this clonotype. This chain connects TRBV3-1 to TRBJ1-2, with 7 bases that match TRBD1. After removal of 0 bases from V and 4 bases from J, the junction contained 5 bases not matched to a gene. The CDR3 runs 15 residues. In germline, CDR1 is LGHDT, CDR2 YNNKEL (reference sequence). CDR3 residues: CASSQEGQAGYGYTF. For the CDR3, the DNA is TGTGCCAGCAGCCAAGAAGGACAGGCGGGCTATGGCTACACCTTC.

In its sample, this clonotype was seen once. The chain has TRBV24-1 and TRBJ1-2, with a tentative D call TRBD1 (6 bases). The CDR3 is 14 amino acids. Germline V gene lookup returns CDR1 KGHDR and CDR2 SFDVKD. Trimming shortened V by 2 bases and J by 2 bases, and 8 bases separated the two germline ends. CDR3 sequence reads: CATSDSGANYGYTF. The CDR3 region has the DNA TGTGCCACCAGTGATTCAGGGGCGAACTATGGCTACACCTTC.

This clonotype was counted only a few times. The gene calls are TRBV7-6 and TRBJ2-1, with D possibly matching TRBD2 (5 bases). Looked up from germline, CDR1 is SGHVS and CDR2 is FNYEAQ. CDR3 length: 13 amino acids. Trimming left V 3 bases short and J 8 bases short, with 11 bases between. The CDR3 is CASSFSSADEQFF. Here the CDR3 DNA reads TGTGCCAGCAGCTTTTCGTCAGCGGATGAGCAGTTCTTC.

This clonotype was detected only once. The chain carries TRBV7-6 and TRBJ2-5; TRBD2 agrees at 11 bases. Germline V gives CDR1 SGHVS, CDR2 FNYEAQ. J was trimmed by 3 bases and V by 5 bases; bases with no gene match: 5. This CDR3 is built from 15 residues. The CDR3 region is CASSPISGGEETQYF. CDR3 bases: TGTGCCAGCAGCCCAATTAGCGGGGGGGAAGAGACCCAGTACTTC.

This clonotype came up a few times. The rearrangement joins TRBV20-1 to TRBJ2-1; D is possibly TRBD2 (5 bases). Germline values: CDR1 DFQATT, CDR2 SNEGSKA (reference sequence). Trimming cost V 1 base and J 8 bases, with 15 bases left between them. This CDR3 comprises 14 residues. CDR3: CSARAGVGIDEQFF. DNA for the CDR3: TGCAGTGCTAGAGCCGGGGTTGGGATTGATGAGCAGTTCTTC.

The V gene is TRBV5-8, the J gene TRBJ2-7; TRBD1 is a possible D gene (6 bases). CDR1 and CDR2 from the germline V gene are SGHTS and YDEGEE. This CDR3 contains 15 residues. The germline V and J ends were trimmed by 2 bases and 5 bases, with 17 bases remaining between them. The CDR3 DNA is TGTGCCAGCAGCTTTCAGGACAGCTTGTATAACGAGCAGTACTTC. Amino acid sequence: CASSFQDSLYNEQYF.

The chain carries TRBV5-6 and TRBJ2-3; no reliable D call. Germline CDR1 is SGHDT and CDR2 is YYEEEE. Trimming pared 4 bases from V and 4 bases from J, leaving 7 bases between. The CDR3 is made up of 12 amino acids. The CDR3 DNA is TGTGCCAGCAGCCGACCCCCAGATACGCAGTATTTT. Its protein product is CASSRPPDTQYF.

This clonotype was observed a handful of times. The chain is built from TRBV7-6 and TRBJ1-4; TRBD1 agrees at 7 bases. V lost 3 bases to trimming and J lost 2 bases; unmatched junction nucleotides: 3. Germline V gene lookup returns CDR1 SGHVS and CDR2 FNYEAQ. This CDR3 comprises 15 residues. CDR3 DNA: TGTGCCAGCAGCTTTCCGGGACAGACTAATGAAAAACTGTTTTTT. Protein product: CASSFPGQTNEKLFF.

The chain joins TRBV6-6 to TRBJ2-1; 11 bases match TRBD2. V was pared by 0 bases and J by 3 bases, with 4 bases of the junction left unmatched. This CDR3 contains 17 residues. Germline V gives CDR1 MNHNY, CDR2 SVGAGI (reference sequence). The CDR3 loop reads CASSYSGSGGGYNEQFF. The CDR3 nucleotides read TGTGCCAGCAGTTACTCTGGTAGCGGGGGGGGCTACAATGAGCAGTTCTTC.

This clonotype was recorded many times. This chain uses TRBV7-2 with TRBJ1-6, with unresolved D. CDR1 is SGHTA, CDR2 FQGNSA, per germline. V lost 5 bases, J lost 10 bases, and 12 bases lay in between. This CDR3 comprises 13 residues. The CDR3 DNA reads as TGTGCCAGCAGCCCAGATACGCACTCACCCCTCCACTTT. Encoded protein: CASSPDTHSPLHF.

The chain has TRBV12-3 or TRBV12-4 and TRBJ2-1, with TRBD2 matching over 11 bases. The trim removed 5 bases at V and 7 bases at J, leaving 7 bases unmatched. The CDR3 extends over 15 amino acids. The CDR3 protein is CASSPLAGAGNEQFF. The CDR3 bases are TGTGCCAGCAGTCCACTAGCGGGGGCGGGGAATGAGCAGTTCTTC.

V gene TRBV5-1 combines with J gene TRBJ2-5, with D maybe TRBD1 (6 bases). This CDR3 is built from 14 residues. Trimming shortened V by 0 bases and J by 5 bases, and 11 bases separated the two germline ends. Germline V gives CDR1 SGHRS, CDR2 YFSETQ. Here the CDR3 DNA reads TGCGCCAGCAGCTTGGGCCAGGGACATGAGACCCAGTACTTC. As protein: CASSLGQGHETQYF.

In its sample, this clonotype was seen many times. This chain uses TRBV4-3 with TRBJ2-4, with 9 bases aligning to TRBD2. Germline CDR1 and CDR2: LGHNA and YSLEER. V lost 0 bases to trimming and J lost 1 base; unmatched junction nucleotides: 4. The CDR3 has 17 amino acids. The CDR3 sequence: CASSQDAGGPAKNIQYF. The CDR3 bases are TGCGCCAGCAGCCAAGATGCGGGGGGGCCGGCCAAAAACATTCAGTACTTC.

Note on this clonotype: Just one base apart from a much larger clone, this may be a read error. The V gene is TRBV29-1, the J gene TRBJ2-1; D ambiguous. V was cut by 4 bases and J by 10 bases, with 14 bases left in between. The CDR3 is made up of 12 amino acids. In germline, CDR1 is SQVTM, CDR2 ANQGSEA. CDR3 sequence (DNA): TGCAGCGTTGGACTCGGACGCTACGAGCAGTTCTTC. As protein: CSVGLGRYEQFF.

This clonotype was observed a few times. The chain is built from TRBV4-2 and TRBJ1-1; no definite D call. CDR1 and CDR2 (germline): LGHNA, YNFKEQ. Trimming took 1 base from V and 2 from J, leaving 11 bases between them. This CDR3 has 15 residues. The DNA of the CDR3 is TGTGCCAGCAGCCAAGTCTCAGGCAGTAACACTGAAGCTTTCTTT. Amino acids: CASSQVSGSNTEAFF.